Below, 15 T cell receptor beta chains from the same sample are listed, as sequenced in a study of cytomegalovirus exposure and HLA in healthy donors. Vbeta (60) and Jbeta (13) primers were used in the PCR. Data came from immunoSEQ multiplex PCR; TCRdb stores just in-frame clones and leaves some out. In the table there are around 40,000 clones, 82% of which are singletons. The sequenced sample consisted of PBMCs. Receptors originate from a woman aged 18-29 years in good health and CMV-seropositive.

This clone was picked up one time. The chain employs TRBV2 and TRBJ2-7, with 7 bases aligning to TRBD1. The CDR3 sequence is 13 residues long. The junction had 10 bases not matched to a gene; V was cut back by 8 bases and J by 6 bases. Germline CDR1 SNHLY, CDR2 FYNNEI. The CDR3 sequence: CASALTGFGEQYF. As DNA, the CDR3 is TGTGCCAGCGCCCTGACAGGGTTCGGCGAGCAGTACTTC.

The chain's CDR3 is CASSFTGLYEQYF. In DNA, the CDR3 is TGTGCCAGCAGCTTTACAGGGCTCTACGAGCAGTACTTC. The chain has TRBV5-6 and TRBJ2-7; possibly TRBD1 for D (6 bases). The CDR3 extends over 13 amino acids. CDR1 and CDR2 from the germline V gene are SGHDT and YYEEEE. Between the trimmed V and J ends, which lost 2 bases and 3 bases, there was a span of 9 bases.

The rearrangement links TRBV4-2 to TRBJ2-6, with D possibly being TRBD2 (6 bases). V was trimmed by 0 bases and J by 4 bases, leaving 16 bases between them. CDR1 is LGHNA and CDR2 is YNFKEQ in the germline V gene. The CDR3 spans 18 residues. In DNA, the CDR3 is TGTGCCAGCAGCCAAGATCTTTTCGGGGGAGTAGGGGCCAACGTCCTGACTTTC. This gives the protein CASSQDLFGGVGANVLTF.

Here the CDR3 reads CAWGTGLNTEAFF. CDR3 DNA: TGTGCCTGGGGGACAGGGCTGAACACTGAAGCTTTCTTT. The genes are TRBV30 and TRBJ1-1, with TRBD1 identical over 9 bases. V shed 5 bases and J 0 bases; nucleotides not matched to a gene: 1. CDR1 is GTSNPN, CDR2 SVGIG, per germline (reference sequence). This CDR3 is 13 amino acids long.

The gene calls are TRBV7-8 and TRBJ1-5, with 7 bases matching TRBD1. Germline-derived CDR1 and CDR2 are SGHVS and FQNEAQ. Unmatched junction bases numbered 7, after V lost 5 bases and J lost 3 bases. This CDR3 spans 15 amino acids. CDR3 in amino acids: CASSPRDRNNQPQHF. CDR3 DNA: TGTGCCAGCAGCCCCCGGGACAGAAACAATCAGCCCCAGCATTTT.

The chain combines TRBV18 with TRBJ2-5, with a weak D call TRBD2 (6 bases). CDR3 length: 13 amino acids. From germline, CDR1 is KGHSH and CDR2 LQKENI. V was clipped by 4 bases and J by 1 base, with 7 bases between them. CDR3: CASSQGLQETQYF. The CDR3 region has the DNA TGTGCCAGCTCACAGGGACTCCAAGAGACCCAGTACTTC. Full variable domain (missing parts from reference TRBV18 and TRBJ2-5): NAGVMQNPRHLVRRRGQEARLRCSPMKGHSHVYWYRQLPEEGLKFMVYLQKENIIDESGMPKERFSAEFPKEGPSILRIQQVVRGDSAAYFCASSQGLQETQYFGPGTRLLVL.

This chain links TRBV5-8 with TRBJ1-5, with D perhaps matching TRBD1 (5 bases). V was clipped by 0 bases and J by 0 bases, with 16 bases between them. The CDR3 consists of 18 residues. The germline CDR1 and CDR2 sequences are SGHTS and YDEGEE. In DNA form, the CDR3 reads TGTGCCAGCAGCTTGGTCCGGACATCGACTTATAGCAATCAGCCCCAGCATTTT. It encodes CASSLVRTSTYSNQPQHF.

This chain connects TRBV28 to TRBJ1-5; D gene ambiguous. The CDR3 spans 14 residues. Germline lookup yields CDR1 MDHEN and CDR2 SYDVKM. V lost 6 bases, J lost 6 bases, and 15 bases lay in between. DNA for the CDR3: TGTGCCAGCAGCGCCAAAATCTTCAGTCAGCCCCAGCATTTT. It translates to CASSAKIFSQPQHF.

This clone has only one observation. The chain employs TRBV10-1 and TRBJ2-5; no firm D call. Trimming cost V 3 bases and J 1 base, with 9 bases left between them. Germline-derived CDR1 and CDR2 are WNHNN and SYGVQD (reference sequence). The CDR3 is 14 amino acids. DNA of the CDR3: TGCGCCAGCAGTGATAACGGAGCCCAAGAGACCCAGTACTTC. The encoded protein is CASSDNGAQETQYF.

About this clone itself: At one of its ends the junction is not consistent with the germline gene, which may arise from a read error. CDR3 in DNA: TGTTCCAGCAGCTTAACCACCGGGACAGGCCCCGCAACTAATGAAAAACTGTTTTTT. This encodes CSSSLTTGTGPATNEKLFF. V and J are TRBV7-9 and TRBJ1-4, with 8 positions matching TRBD1. Germline values: CDR1 SEHNR, CDR2 FQNEAQ (reference sequence). This CDR3 has 19 residues.

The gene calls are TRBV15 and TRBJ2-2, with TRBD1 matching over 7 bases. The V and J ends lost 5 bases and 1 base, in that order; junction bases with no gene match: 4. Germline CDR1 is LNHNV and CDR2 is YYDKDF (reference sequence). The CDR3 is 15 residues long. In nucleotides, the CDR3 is TGTGCCACCAGCCCACAGGGGATGAACACCGGGGAGCTGTTTTTT. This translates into CATSPQGMNTGELFF.

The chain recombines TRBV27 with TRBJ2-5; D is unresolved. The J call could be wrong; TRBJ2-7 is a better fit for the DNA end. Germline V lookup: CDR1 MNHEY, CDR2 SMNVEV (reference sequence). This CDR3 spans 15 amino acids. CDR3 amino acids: CASSLARLRNYEQYF. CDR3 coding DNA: TGTGCCAGCAGCCTGGCCCGCCTAAGGAACTACGAGCAGTACTTC.

The CDR3 region is CASSPPGLEFYEQYF. The CDR3 DNA reads as TGTGCCAGCTCACCGCCGGGACTAGAGTTTTACGAGCAGTACTTC. This rearrangement joins TRBV18 to TRBJ2-7; 8 bases match TRBD2. CDR1 is KGHSH, CDR2 LQKENI, per germline. This CDR3 spans 15 amino acids. Trimming cost V 3 bases and J 4 bases; bases outside gene matches: 8.

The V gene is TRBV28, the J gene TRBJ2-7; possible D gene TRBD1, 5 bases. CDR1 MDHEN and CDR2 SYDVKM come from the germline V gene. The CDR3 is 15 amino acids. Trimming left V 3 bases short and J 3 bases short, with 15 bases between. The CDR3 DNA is TGTGCCAGCAGTTTCTTTAAGGGGTGGGTCTACGAGCAGTACTTC. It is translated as CASSFFKGWVYEQYF.

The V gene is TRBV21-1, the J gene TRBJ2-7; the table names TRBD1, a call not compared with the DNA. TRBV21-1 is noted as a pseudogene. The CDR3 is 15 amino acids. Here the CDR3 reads CASSKGGQGTREQYF. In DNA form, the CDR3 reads TGTGCCAGCAGCAAAGGGGGACAGGGGACAAGGGAGCAGTACTTC.